The source of this T cell receptor beta chain is a study of vaccination and CD4 T cells after COVID-19 (dated by TCRdb to between 2022 and 2023). Study-wide context: In the convalescent cohort there were six males and four females, among whom were two Hispanic individuals, seven Caucasians, two Asians and one multiracial person. In an earlier paper using these donors, memory CD4+ T cell crossreactivity between SARS-CoV-2 and common cold coronavirus spike proteins was assessed at the TCR clonotype level. In nine to eleven COVID-19 convalescent patients and a few infection-naive healthy vaccine recipients, researchers compared the spike-specific CD4+ TCR repertoire from before mRNA vaccination with the repertoire from after. Post-COVID blood samples were collected from convalescent patients a median of about 92 days after diagnosis, with a range of roughly 30 to 161 days. Culture stimuli were overlapping spike peptide pools from SARS-CoV-2 and from the common cold coronaviruses HCoV-NL63, HCoV-OC43 and HCoV-229E. Post-vaccine blood samples were collected a median of about 11 weeks after the second vaccine dose, ranging from about 13 to 250 days. Each participant got two doses of either the Pfizer-BioNTech BNT162b2 vaccine (n=8) or the Moderna mRNA-1273 vaccine (n=2). Control cultures used a CEFX viral epitope pool as positive control, an HIV-1 Nef peptide pool as negative control, or no peptide.

The research as a whole found: Relatively few convalescent patients were included in the study, and early timepoints after natural infection were not analyzed. Among the post-vaccine SARS-CoV-2-reactive clones in convalescent patients, a median approximately 86% showed up only after vaccination, which suggests vaccine-specific priming. Of the vaccine-specific clones in convalescent patients, 304 of 307, or nearly all, reacted only to SARS-CoV-2 spike and did not cross-react with common cold coronaviruses. An increase in the median number of SARS-CoV-2-reactive clonotypes from 20 to 25 after infection to 38 after vaccination was observed, but the change was not found to be significant.

This sample's treatment or condition label indicates: approximately 11-day PBMC culture with coronavirus spike peptide pools or control peptides (ViraFEST assay). CD4+ T cells from unexposed donors were collected before the COVID-19 pandemic (2011-2018). To expand antigen-specific T cells with peptide pools and then pick out the expanded clonotypes through TCR sequencing, the study relied on the ViraFEST assay. Each well held fewer than 2.5 million PBMCs cultured with approximately 9.1 ug/ml peptide pools in IMDM containing roughly 5% human AB serum and 7.5 to 10 IU/ml IL-2. On days 3 and 7, half of the culture medium was replaced with fresh IL-2-containing medium. Once the cells had been in culture for over 9 days, the EasySep CD4+ T cell isolation kit was used to isolate CD4+ T cells by negative selection. Unexposed donor CD4+ T cells were tested for reactivity to SARS-CoV-2 S and N and four common cold coronavirus spike pools, as cell number allowed. Ficoll-Paque Plus gradient centrifugation was used to isolate PBMCs from whole blood, and the isolated PBMCs were then either used fresh or cryopreserved at -140C. Triplicate wells were generally used for each culture condition. The leukapheresis product for the unexposed donors was obtained through commercial purchase.

Turning to this clonotype: The target of this receptor is not known. The input lacks base qualities; no much larger clone sits a single base away.

Library method: PCR. TCR sequencing of DNA from cultured CD4+ T cells used the Oncomine TCR Beta short-read assay at the Johns Hopkins FTIC core. The QIAamp micro DNA kit was used to extract genomic DNA from the cultured CD4+ T cells. Oncomine TCR Beta libraries from cultured CD4+ T cells were pooled using unique dual indexes and sequenced on an Illumina iSeq 100. The original pipeline was this. Non-productive sequences were removed, and CDR3s that did not start with C, did not end with F or W, or were shorter than 7 amino acids were discarded. The MANAFEST web application identified antigen-specific clonotypes by comparing peptide-stimulated wells against reference wells and other culture wells. Positive clones required FDR below 0.05, an odds ratio above 5, and productive frequency above 0.1% in at least two of three replicate wells. A clonotype counted as cross-reactive if it showed significant expansion both in the SARS-CoV-2 spike wells and in at least one common cold coronavirus spike condition. Using R version 3.6.1, CDR3 homology was evaluated through Levenshtein distances (stringdist) along with unrooted phylogenetic trees (ape). TCRdb reran the public reads through fastp at Q25 and MiXCR, keeping productive beta chains. Under each unique CDR3 protein, matching rows form one entry showing the most common genes and DNA. It is TCRdb's table, rather than the study itself, that gives the V and J calls and clone size. This sample is represented by 9,000 to 10,000 distinct CDR3 sequences; approximately 35% of them were singletons. The ten biggest clones cover roughly 14% of the sample.

The germline V gene encodes CDR1 DFQATT and CDR2 SNEGSKA (reference sequence). Taken from cysteine to phenylalanine, the CDR3 has 14 residues. The CDR3 DNA has 42 bases and is translated from base 1. V is trimmed back by 3 bases and J by 6 bases, and the junction contains 5 bases that no gene match accounts for. The receptor's source is a human donor in good health. The rearranged chain carries TRBV20-1 and TRBJ2-3, with 11 bases matching TRBD2. Sequencing was performed on CD4+ T cells from blood, cultured in vitro. The nucleotides read TGCAGTGCTAGGGCTAGCGGGAGGAGGGATACGCAGTATTTT. Translated, this gives CSARASGRRDTQYF.